Below are 20 T cell receptor beta chains sequenced from a single sample in a study of T cell repertoires in cytomegalovirus infection. TCRdb re-analysed the reads in MiXCR, keeping a single row per CDR3 protein. The sample lists 54,000 or so distinct CDR3 sequences; more than 25% were seen once. Antigens of these TCRs are unknown. The sample was PBMCs, sequenced either directly or after in vitro stimulation (not recorded which). Receptor source: a human donor in good health (CMV status not recorded). Some clones in this sample may be carry-over from other donors' samples.

The sample holds a few counts of this clonotype. V is TRBV6-2 or TRBV6-3 and J is TRBJ1-5; D is undetermined. The CDR3 runs to 12 residues. Germline V gene lookup returns CDR1 MNHEY and CDR2 SVGEGT. Between the trimmed V and J ends, which lost 7 bases and 6 bases, there was a span of 10 bases. The CDR3 DNA reads as TGTGCCAGCACCAGTCTTGGTCAGCCCCAGCATTTT. Its translation: CASTSLGQPQHF.

J is TRBJ2-5 and V is TRBV7-2, with 9 positions matching TRBD2. Trimming took 1 base from V and 5 from J; bases not matched to a gene: 8. The CDR3 contains 16 residues. Germline-derived CDR1 and CDR2 are SGHTA and FQGNSA. The CDR3 here is CASSLVWRGGRETQYF. CDR3 nucleotide sequence: TGTGCCAGCAGCTTAGTTTGGCGGGGGGGCAGGGAGACCCAGTACTTC.

This clonotype was observed a handful of times. The chain couples TRBV19 to TRBJ1-5; TRBD1 aligns across 9 bases. The CDR3 covers 19 residues. The germline V gene encodes CDR1 LNHDA and CDR2 SQIVND (reference sequence). Trimming took 3 bases from V and 4 from J; bases not matched to a gene: 16. This CDR3 is CASSIIVLWTGAFNQPQHF. DNA of the CDR3: TGTGCCAGTAGTATTATCGTGCTCTGGACAGGGGCCTTTAATCAGCCCCAGCATTTT.

With respect to this clonotype: It may be a read error: a sequence one base away is much more abundant. J is TRBJ2-3 and V is TRBV7-2; TRBD2 is a possible D gene (5 bases). This CDR3 has 14 residues. Looked up from germline, CDR1 is SGHTA and CDR2 is FQGNSA. The CDR3 DNA is TGTGCCAGCAGCATCCGGGGTGACACAGATGCGCAGTATTTT. The encoded protein is CASSIRGDTDAQYF.

The chain uses TRBV2 and TRBJ2-1, with 7 bases that match TRBD1. This CDR3 is built from 17 residues. Germline trimming cut 6 bases from V and 5 bases from J; bases unmatched to any gene: 16. Germline V lookup: CDR1 SNHLY, CDR2 FYNNEI. The CDR3 sequence is CASRRTGLAMRDNEQFF. In nucleotides, the CDR3 is TGTGCCAGCAGGAGGACAGGTTTGGCTATGAGGGACAATGAGCAGTTCTTC.

A few counts support this clonotype. The gene calls are TRBV5-1 and TRBJ1-1; D remains ambiguous. Trimming took 0 bases from V and 0 from J, leaving 9 bases between them. CDR1 is SGHRS and CDR2 is YFSETQ in the germline V gene. CDR3 length equals 15 residues. The CDR3 region has the DNA TGCGCCAGCAGCTTGGATGGGCAGGTGAACACTGAAGCTTTCTTT. Amino acids: CASSLDGQVNTEAFF.

Many counts were recorded for this clonotype. The chain combines TRBV7-9 with TRBJ2-3, with TRBD2 identical over 12 bases. The CDR3 runs to 18 residues. The trim removed 6 bases at V and 2 bases at J, leaving 12 bases unmatched. Germline V gene data show CDR1 as SEHNR and CDR2 as FQNEAQ (reference sequence). This chain's CDR3 is CASSPRLAGVQHTDTQYF. The CDR3 DNA reads TGTGCCAGCAGTCCAAGACTAGCGGGGGTGCAGCACACAGATACGCAGTATTTT.

The CDR3 nucleotides are TGTGCCAGTAGTATGACAGCATTAAATCAGCCCCAGCATTTT. Its translation is CASSMTALNQPQHF. J is TRBJ1-5 and V is TRBV19; TRBD1 might be the D (5 bases). V lost 3 bases to trimming and J lost 4 bases, with 10 bases between them. The CDR3 sequence is 14 residues long. Germline CDR1 is LNHDA and CDR2 is SQIVND (reference sequence).

The CDR3 is CASSPSGNSEQFF. CDR3 in DNA: TGTGCCAGCAGTCCTAGCGGAAACTCCGAGCAGTTCTTC. The V gene is TRBV2, the J gene TRBJ2-1; TRBD2 agrees at 7 bases. Per germline, CDR1 SNHLY and CDR2 FYNNEI. The CDR3 consists of 13 residues. The junction had 8 bases not matched to a gene; V was cut back by 5 bases and J by 10 bases.

This clonotype appeared a few times. The chain recombines TRBV10-3 with TRBJ2-7; 7 nucleotides agree with TRBD2. The CDR3 spans 15 residues. V was clipped by 0 bases and J by 7 bases; unmatched bases: 9. Germline CDR1 is ENHRY and CDR2 is SYGVKD. Here the CDR3 reads CAISESLSMGGEQYF. For the CDR3, the DNA is TGTGCCATCAGTGAGTCCTTAAGTATGGGGGGGGAGCAGTACTTC.

As for this clonotype: A read error is possible here, since a much larger clone lies one base away. This chain joins TRBV7-8 and TRBJ1-1; D gene uncertain. Germline CDR1 and CDR2: SGHVS and FQNEAQ. This CDR3 contains 13 residues. CDR3 nucleotides: TGTGCCAGCATCTTAAGTGGATCGGTTGAAGCTTTCTTT. It codes for CASILSGSVEAFF.

This clonotype was seen a few times. V gene TRBV7-8 combines with J gene TRBJ2-3, with 7 bases aligning to TRBD2. Trimming at V came to 1 base and at J to 2 bases, leaving 6 bases not matched to a gene. The length of the CDR3 is 16 residues. Germline assignment: CDR1 SGHVS and CDR2 FQNEAQ. CDR3 protein: CASSLGLADSTDTQYF. The CDR3 nucleotides are TGTGCCAGCAGCTTAGGTCTAGCGGATTCCACAGATACGCAGTATTTT.

The chain links TRBV15 to TRBJ2-5; D is possibly TRBD2 (6 bases). The CDR3 covers 16 residues. The V end lost 0 bases, the J end lost 5 bases, and 16 bases lay between the germline ends. Germline assignment: CDR1 LNHNV and CDR2 YYDKDF (reference sequence). The CDR3 nucleotides are TGTGCCACCAGCAGAGATCGGGGGATTGGGCAGGAGACCCAGTACTTC. Its translation: CATSRDRGIGQETQYF.

The gene calls are TRBV7-2 and TRBJ2-5; D could derive from TRBD1 or TRBD2 (5 bases each). The V gene's germline CDR1 is SGHTA and CDR2 FQGNSA. The CDR3 runs to 14 residues. Trimming stripped 1 base from V and 5 bases from J, with 11 bases between. DNA of the CDR3: TGTGCCAGCAGCTTAGATGGGACGTGGGAGACCCAGTACTTC. As protein: CASSLDGTWETQYF.

This clonotype was detected a few times. The chain recombines TRBV11-2 with TRBJ1-4; TRBD1 aligns across 7 bases. V lost 4 bases and J lost 7; bases outside the gene matches: 6. The germline V gene has CDR1 SGHAT and CDR2 FQNNGV. The CDR3 runs to 14 residues. The CDR3 DNA follows: TGTGCCAGCAGCTCCGGGACAGTAATTGAAAAACTGTTTTTT. This codes for CASSSGTVIEKLFF.

This clonotype was observed a few times. The chain recombines TRBV6-5 with TRBJ1-1; D unclear. Germline lookup yields CDR1 MNHEY and CDR2 SVGAGI. The V end lost 6 bases, the J end lost 2 bases, and 4 bases lay between the germline ends. This CDR3 comprises 11 residues. The CDR3 is CASRLNTEAFF. The CDR3, as DNA: TGTGCCAGCAGGTTAAACACTGAAGCTTTCTTT.

This clonotype was observed once. V gene TRBV18 combines with J gene TRBJ2-2, with 11 bases matching TRBD1. CDR3 length equals 20 residues. J gave up 6 bases and V 0 bases, and 15 bases lay outside the gene matches. Germline V gene sequence: CDR1 KGHSH, CDR2 LQKENI. Here the CDR3 DNA reads TGTGCCAGCTCACCACCGAATTTTGGACAGGGGGCACGAGGGTCCGGGGAGCTGTTTTTT. This encodes CASSPPNFGQGARGSGELFF.

The table lists this clonotype with a few counts. Here the CDR3 reads CASSLASGGGYEQYF. The CDR3 DNA reads as TGTGCCAGCAGCTTAGCCAGCGGGGGAGGTTACGAGCAGTACTTC. The V call is TRBV7-9, the J call TRBJ2-7; 8 nucleotides agree with TRBD2. V was pared by 0 bases and J by 4 bases, with 5 bases of the junction left unmatched. There are 15 residues in the CDR3. Germline CDR1 is SEHNR and CDR2 is FQNEAQ (reference sequence).

The V call is TRBV12-5, the J call TRBJ2-3; D gene uncertain. Germline V gene data show CDR1 as LGHNT and CDR2 as FRNRAP. The CDR3 sequence is 14 residues long. V gave up 5 bases and J gave up 0 bases, with 9 bases separating them. CDR3 DNA sequence: TGTGCTAGTGGTCCCCGGTCTAGCACAGATACGCAGTATTTT. This codes for CASGPRSSTDTQYF.

The chain combines TRBV6-6 with TRBJ2-2, with 9 bases fitting TRBD2. The CDR3 covers 21 residues. V was clipped by 0 bases and J by 6 bases; unmatched bases: 20. Germline lookup yields CDR1 MNHNY and CDR2 SVGAGI (reference sequence). CDR3 amino acids: CASSYSALSNSGRPPAGELFF. CDR3 sequence (DNA): TGTGCCAGCAGTTACTCGGCCCTCAGTAACAGCGGGAGGCCCCCAGCCGGGGAGCTGTTTTTT.